These 22 T cell receptor delta chains share one sample of origin, sequenced in a study of gamma-delta T cells after stem cell transplantation. TCRdb re-analyzed the RT-PCR reads via CATT. The sample yields just over 4,500 delta-chain clones, 1.5% to 2.5% seen once. The sample consisted of gamma-delta T cells. These receptors came from a human donor. It is not recorded whose cells these are; they may come from a transplant donor.

This clone has only a few counts. A far larger clone is one nucleotide away, so this likely arose from a read error. The same CDR3 is also encoded by other DNA sequences in this sample. The gene calls are TRDV2 and TRDJ1; 13 bases fit TRDD3. The CDR3 sequence is 18 residues long. Germline loops: CDR1 GEAIGNYY, CDR2 EKD. The CDR3 region is CACDTLTGGYENTDKLIF. The CDR3 DNA follows: TGTGCCTGCGACACGCTGACTGGGGGATACGAGAACACCGATAAACTCATCTTT.

This clone rates as medium-sized (0.01 to 0.1%). This likely came from a read error, as a far larger clone is one base away. Additional DNA sequences in this sample encode the identical CDR3. CDR3 amino acids: CACYSITGGYVDKLIF. DNA for the CDR3: TGTGCCTGTTATTCGATTACCGGGGGATATGTCGATAAACTCATCTTT. The V gene is TRDV2, the J gene TRDJ1; TRDD3 matches at 8 bases. The CDR3 extends over 16 amino acids. Germline CDR1 is GEAIGNYY and CDR2 is EKD. The junction had 15 bases not matched to a gene; V was cut back by 6 bases and J by 4 bases.

Concerning this clone: A far larger clone is one nucleotide away, so this likely arose from a read error. The sample holds other DNA sequences that translate to the same CDR3. V and J are TRDV2 and TRDJ3; perhaps TRDD3 as D (5 bases). The CDR3 spans 18 residues. Germline V gene lookup returns CDR1 GEAIGNYY and CDR2 EKD. The CDR3 protein is CACDTGWVSSWDTRQMFF. The CDR3 DNA reads as TGTGCCTGCGACACCGGCTGGGTTAGCTCCTGGGACACCCGACAGATGTTTTTC.

The table lists this clone with many counts. A far larger clone is off by one base, so a read error is likely. Other DNA sequences in the same sample also yield this CDR3. V is TRDV2 and J is TRDJ3, with TRDD3 matching 8 bases. There are 19 residues in the CDR3. Per the germline V gene, CDR1 is GEAIGNYY and CDR2 is EKD. The CDR3 nucleotides are TGTGCCTGCGACACCACTGGGGGCTATAGCTCCTGGGACACCCGACAGATGTTTTTC. It translates to CACDTTGGYSSWDTRQMFF.

This clone was counted between two and nine times. A far larger clone is just one base off, so this is likely a read error. The same CDR3 also results from other DNA sequences found in this sample. The chain couples TRDV2 to TRDJ3; 8 bases fit TRDD3. Germline V gives CDR1 GEAIGNYY, CDR2 EKD. This CDR3 has 19 residues. This CDR3 is CACDTVGDTSSWDTRQMFF. In nucleotides, the CDR3 is TGTGCCTGTGACACCGTAGGGGATACCAGCTCCTGGGACACCCGACAAATGTTTTTC.

A few counts support this clone. The protein that TCRdb holds for this DNA derives from a much larger clone and differs from the translated DNA at residue 14, which likely indicates a read error; the protein shown here is translated from the DNA. The genes are TRDV2 and TRDJ1; 12 bases are a match to TRDD3. J gave up 6 bases and V 0 bases, and 13 bases lay outside the gene matches. Germline V gene data show CDR1 as GEAIGNYY and CDR2 as EKD. This CDR3 region has 18 residues. CDR3 protein: CACDTLNLGDTQTNKLIF. The DNA for the CDR3 is TGTGCCTGTGACACCTTAAACCTGGGGGATACGCAAACCAATAAACTCATCTTT.

This clone was seen more than once but under ten times. The likely explanation is a read error, given a far larger clone one base away. V gene TRDV2 combines with J gene TRDJ3; possibly TRDD3 for D (6 bases). The germline V gene encodes CDR1 GEAIGNYY and CDR2 EKD. This CDR3 comprises 21 residues. Trimming took off 0 bases at V and 2 bases at J, with 22 bases between the two ends. CDR3 sequence (DNA): TGTGCCTGTGACACCGCGGAGAGAGAGAGGGATAACCCCTGGGACACCCGACAGATGTTTTTC. Translated: CACDTAERERDNPWDTRQMFF.

Regarding this clone: With only one base between it and a far larger clone, this is likely a read error. Other DNA sequences of this sample code for an identical CDR3. The chain is built from TRDV2 and TRDJ3, with TRDD3 matching 8 bases. Unmatched junction bases numbered 6, after V lost 0 bases and J lost 0 bases. Germline V gene lookup returns CDR1 GEAIGNYY and CDR2 EKD. The CDR3 consists of 19 residues. In DNA, the CDR3 is TGTGCCTGTGACACCACTGGGGGTTATAGCTCCTGGGACACCCGACAGATGTTTTTC. Its protein is CACDTTGGYSSWDTRQMFF.

This clone ranks as medium-sized. The same CDR3 arises from other DNA sequences in this sample as well. This chain joins TRDV2 and TRDJ2, with D maybe TRDD3 (5 bases). The length of the CDR3 is 17 residues. Germline CDR1 and CDR2: GEAIGNYY and EKD. Trimming stripped 0 bases from V and 0 bases from J, with 13 bases between. CDR3 sequence reads: CACDTAGGRPLTAQLFF. The CDR3 coding sequence is TGTGCCTGTGACACCGCAGGGGGTCGTCCTTTGACAGCACAACTCTTCTTT.

The table lists this clone with a few counts. One base separates it from a far larger clone, so it is likely a read error. Other DNA sequences in this specimen translate into the identical CDR3. The chain joins TRDV2 to TRDJ3, with TRDD3 as a possible D gene (5 bases). The V gene's germline CDR1 is GEAIGNYY and CDR2 EKD. The CDR3 loop spans 18 amino acids. The V end was cut by 1 base, the J end by 0 bases, with 12 bases between. Written as DNA, the CDR3 is TGTGCCTGTGACACTGGCTGGGTTAGCTCCTGGGACACCCGACAGATGTTTTTC. Its protein product is CACDTGWVSSWDTRQMFF.

With regard to this clone: The protein held in TCRdb is that of a much larger clone and does not match this DNA's translation at residue 5, likely because of a read error; the protein shown is translated from the DNA. V gene TRDV2 combines with J gene TRDJ1, with TRDD3 identical over 10 bases. The V gene's germline CDR1 is GEAIGNYY and CDR2 EKD. V trimming: 3 bases; J trimming: 0 bases; junction bases outside the gene matches: 15. The length of the CDR3 is 19 residues. The CDR3 here is CACDPVLGDPFPYTDKLIF. CDR3 coding DNA: TGTGCCTGTGACCCGGTACTGGGGGATCCGTTCCCGTACACCGATAAACTCATCTTT.

This clone was seen more than once but under ten times. Given a far larger clone just one base away, this is likely a sequencing read error. This sample includes further DNA sequences coding for the same CDR3. This chain uses TRDV2 with TRDJ1; TRDD3 matches at 8 bases. CDR3 length equals 17 residues. Germline CDR1 is GEAIGNYY and CDR2 is EKD. Here the CDR3 DNA reads TGTGCTTGTGACACCCTACTAGGGGATACAAGGACCGATAAACTCATCTTT. Protein: CACDTLLGDTRTDKLIF.

This clone was recorded many times. With a far larger clone one base away, a read error is the likely cause. This chain links TRDV2 with TRDJ1; unclear D gene. The CDR3 extends over 15 amino acids. Germline lookup yields CDR1 GEAIGNYY and CDR2 EKD. The DNA for the CDR3 is TGTGCCTGTGGCACCCTCGGGACGGCCAACGATAAACTCATCTTT. Its translation is CACGTLGTANDKLIF.

Points on this clone: One base separates it from a far larger clone, so it is likely a read error. This sample includes further DNA sequences coding for the same CDR3. This chain uses TRDV2 with TRDJ3; the D gene is possibly TRDD3 (5 bases). Trimming pared 0 bases from V and 2 bases from J, leaving 13 bases between. Germline V gene sequence: CDR1 GEAIGNYY, CDR2 EKD. The CDR3 is 18 residues long. The DNA for the CDR3 is TGTGCCTGTGACACCGTGCTGGGACGAACCTGGGACACCCGACAGATGTTTTTC. This encodes CACDTVLGRTWDTRQMFF.

This clone appeared a few times. A read error may be the cause here, since a much bigger clone is one base away. Other DNA sequences in this sample translate to the same CDR3. The chain links TRDV2 to TRDJ3; D might be TRDD3 (6 bases). The germline V gene encodes CDR1 GEAIGNYY and CDR2 EKD. The CDR3 totals 19 residues. This chain's CDR3 is CACDPPGDLSSWDTRQMFF. In DNA, the CDR3 is TGTGCCTGTGACCCCCCTGGGGATTTAAGCTCCTGGGACACCCGACAGATGTTCTTC.

This clone is medium-sized. The rearrangement joins TRDV2 to TRDJ1; TRDD3 agrees at 11 bases. Trimming cost V 1 base and J 5 bases; bases outside gene matches: 8. The CDR3 has 16 residues. CDR1 and CDR2 from the germline V gene are GEAIGNYY and EKD. The CDR3: CACDTLLGDRKDKLIF. The CDR3 DNA follows: TGTGCCTGTGACACTTTACTGGGGGATAGAAAGGATAAACTCATCTTT.

This clone came up a few times. This DNA translates differently at residue 10 from the TCRdb protein, which is that of a much larger clone; a read error is likely, and the protein shown is the DNA's own translation. This sequence joins TRDV2 and TRDJ1; the D gene is possibly TRDD3 (6 bases). Germline V gives CDR1 GEAIGNYY, CDR2 EKD. The CDR3 runs 18 residues. Trimming left V 0 bases short and J 2 bases short, with 21 bases between. CDR3 residues: CACDTLNLGYTQTDKLIF. CDR3 coding DNA: TGTGCCTGTGACACCTTAAACCTGGGGTATACGCAAACCGATAAACTCATCTTT.

This clone occurred a few times. The gene calls are TRDV2 and TRDJ1; 7 bases match TRDD3. This CDR3 spans 15 amino acids. The V and J ends lost 1 base and 5 bases, in that order; junction bases with no gene match: 9. Looked up from germline, CDR1 is GEAIGNYY and CDR2 is EKD. CDR3: CACDTMAGGRDKLIF. DNA for the CDR3: TGTGCCTGTGACACAATGGCTGGGGGCCGGGATAAACTCATCTTT.

The rearrangement links TRDV2 to TRDJ1; 9 bases align to TRDD3. The CDR3 spans 17 residues. Germline CDR1 is GEAIGNYY and CDR2 is EKD. The trim removed 0 bases at V and 0 bases at J, leaving 7 bases unmatched. The CDR3 sequence is CACDTVGDKTYTDKLIF. CDR3 nucleotide sequence: TGTGCCTGTGACACCGTGGGGGATAAAACGTACACCGATAAACTCATCTTT.

This clone was detected only a few times. The protein TCRdb lists belongs to a much larger clone and differs from this DNA's translation at residue 10, which points to a read error; the protein shown is made from the DNA. The genes are TRDV2 and TRDJ1; 11 nucleotides line up with TRDD3. This CDR3 region has 20 residues. Germline loops: CDR1 GEAIGNYY, CDR2 EKD. V lost 3 bases, J lost 0 bases, and 17 bases stayed unmatched. DNA of the CDR3: TGTGCCTGTGACGACGTACTGGGGGATAGCAGCCCCTCTTACACCGATAAACTCATCTTT. This translates into CACDDVLGDSSPSYTDKLIF.

The chain links TRDV2 to TRDJ1, with D uncertain. This CDR3 contains 15 residues. The germline CDR1 and CDR2 sequences are GEAIGNYY and EKD. V was shortened by 3 bases and J by 0 bases, with 13 bases between the two germline ends. The CDR3 loop is CACDSVRPYTDKLIF. The CDR3, as DNA: TGTGCCTGTGACTCCGTTCGACCCTACACCGATAAACTCATCTTT.

This clone appeared a few times. TCRdb shows a much larger clone's protein in place of this DNA's translation, and the two differ at residue 10, likely through a read error; the protein shown is translated from the DNA. CDR3 residues: CACDTISGGPRPSASDKLIF. As DNA, the CDR3 is TGTGCCTGTGACACTATATCTGGGGGCCCTCGTCCCTCGGCCTCCGATAAACTCATCTTT. The rearrangement joins TRDV2 to TRDJ1, with 7 positions matching TRDD3. V gave up 1 base and J gave up 3 bases; unmatched junction bases: 22. The CDR3 spans 20 residues. Per the germline V gene, CDR1 is GEAIGNYY and CDR2 is EKD.